These 7 T cell receptor beta chains were all obtained from the same sample, sequenced in a study of OX40 agonist ivuxolimab in advanced cancers. Sequencing used immunoSEQ multiplex PCR; TCRdb keeps in-frame clones, though not all of them. Of tens of thousands of clones listed, roughly nine tenths are singletons. This specimen consisted of CD4+ or CD8+ T cells sorted from blood, obtained in a trial of the OX40 agonist ivuxolimab. These TCRs come from an adult with an advanced solid tumor such as melanoma, head and neck, liver or kidney cancer.

This chain uses TRBV2 with TRBJ1-3; D gene uncertain. Germline CDR1 and CDR2: SNHLY and FYNNEI. CDR3 size: 13 residues. V dropped 8 bases and J dropped 2 bases, with 10 bases sitting between them. CDR3 protein: CASGRGTGNTIYF. In nucleotides, the CDR3 is TGTGCCAGCGGTCGGGGTACTGGAAACACCATATATTTT.

The chain employs TRBV14 and TRBJ1-6; no firm D call. Trimming took off 1 base at V and 9 bases at J, with 13 bases between the two ends. The CDR3 loop spans 15 amino acids. Germline CDR1 is SGHDN and CDR2 is FVKESK. CDR3 sequence: CASSQVERRRSPLHF. DNA for the CDR3: TGTGCCAGCAGCCAAGTCGAGCGGCGGCGTTCACCCCTCCACTTT.

CDR3 protein: CAIGRGDGTGLGTDTQYF. The DNA of the CDR3 is TGTGCCATAGGCCGTGGGGACGGGACAGGGCTTGGGACAGATACGCAGTATTTT. The chain combines TRBV25-1 with TRBJ2-3, with 9 positions matching TRBD1. Per germline, CDR1 MGHDK and CDR2 SYGVNS. The CDR3 contains 18 residues. After removal of 10 bases from V and 3 bases from J, the junction contained 20 bases not matched to a gene.

This chain joins TRBV18 and TRBJ2-2, with D hard to call. This CDR3 comprises 14 residues. V lost 2 bases and J 1 base, leaving 5 bases between the germline ends. The germline CDR1 and CDR2 sequences are KGHSH and LQKENI. The CDR3 here is CASSPNLNTGELFF. CDR3 DNA sequence: TGTGCCAGCTCACCAAACTTGAACACCGGGGAGCTGTTTTTT. The full variable domain, in which reference TRBV18 and TRBJ2-2 provide the parts outside the CDR3, is NAGVMQNPRHLVRRRGQEARLRCSPMKGHSHVYWYRQLPEEGLKFMVYLQKENIIDESGMPKERFSAEFPKEGPSILRIQQVVRGDSAAYFCASSPNLNTGELFFGEGSRLTVL.

This chain connects TRBV12-5 to TRBJ2-7, with D possibly TRBD1 on 6 matching bases. This CDR3 has 13 residues. Looked up from germline, CDR1 is LGHNT and CDR2 is FRNRAP. V was pared by 7 bases and J by 4 bases, with 14 bases between. The CDR3 sequence is CASVEDSAYEQYF. Here the CDR3 DNA reads TGTGCTAGTGTTGAGGACAGCGCTTACGAGCAGTACTTC.

The chain couples TRBV5-5 to TRBJ2-7; 10 nucleotides line up with TRBD2. V dropped 3 bases and J dropped 0; count of bases not matched to a gene: 3. CDR1 SGHKS and CDR2 YYEKEE come from the germline V gene (reference sequence). This CDR3 is 15 amino acids long. The CDR3 region is CASSSLAGDSYEQYF. Here the CDR3 DNA reads TGTGCCAGCAGCTCCCTAGCGGGGGACTCCTACGAGCAGTACTTC. Supplemented by reference TRBV5-5 and TRBJ2-7, the full variable domain reads DAGVTQSPTHLIKTRGQQVTLRCSPISGHKSVSWYQQVLGQGPQFIFQYYEKEERGRGNFPDRFSARQFPNYSSELNVNALLLGDSALYLCASSSLAGDSYEQYFGPGTRLTVT.

This clone has a single count. The chain carries TRBV6-1 and TRBJ1-2, with D possibly being TRBD1 (5 bases). V dropped 7 bases and J dropped 4 bases, with 13 bases sitting between them. Germline-derived CDR1 and CDR2 are MNHNS and SASEGT. CDR3 length equals 13 residues. The CDR3 here is CASILSGGYGYTF. CDR3 sequence (DNA): TGTGCCAGCATTCTCAGTGGGGGCTATGGCTACACCTTC.